The entry that follows covers one T cell receptor (beta chain) sequence. The target antigen is unknown. This record belongs to a study of cytomegalovirus exposure and HLA in healthy donors. General observations from the study: The study listed approximately 160 cytomegalovirus-associated TCR beta chains.

V trimming: 6 bases; J trimming: 5 bases; junction bases outside the gene matches: 5. Germline CDR1 reads SQVTM; CDR2 reads ANQGSEA. This CDR3 has 12 amino acids. The data were produced by immunoSEQ multiplex PCR, yet TCRdb's version contains in-frame clones alone and is incomplete. The table records roughly 100,000 clones, roughly 90% of them present only once. This clonotype was obtained from a woman aged 18-29 years in good health and CMV-seropositive. The sample comprised PBMCs. The chain couples TRBV29-1 to TRBJ1-1; 8 bases are a match to TRBD1. The CDR3 reads CSVRQGWTEAFF. The CDR3 bases are TGCAGCGTAAGACAGGGGTGGACTGAAGCTTTCTTT.